This entry is about one TCR beta chain. This specimen comes from a study of T cell changes during pregnancy in multiple sclerosis. The CDR3 runs to 16 residues. Looked up from germline, CDR1 is SNHLY and CDR2 is FYNNEI. The V gene lost 0 bases and the J gene lost 3 bases, with 11 bases spanning the gap. Sequencing used immunoSEQ multiplex PCR; TCRdb keeps in-frame clones, though not all of them. The sample includes about 76,000 clones, roughly 90% of them seen just once. The sequence came from a female donor in good health, enrolled as a control in a pregnancy study. The rearrangement joins TRBV2 to TRBJ2-2; no definite D call. The sample in question was peripheral blood, obtained in the first trimester of pregnancy. The CDR3 is CASSEALVTDTGELFF. CDR3 nucleotides: TGTGCCAGCAGTGAAGCCTTAGTAACGGACACCGGGGAGCTGTTTTTT.